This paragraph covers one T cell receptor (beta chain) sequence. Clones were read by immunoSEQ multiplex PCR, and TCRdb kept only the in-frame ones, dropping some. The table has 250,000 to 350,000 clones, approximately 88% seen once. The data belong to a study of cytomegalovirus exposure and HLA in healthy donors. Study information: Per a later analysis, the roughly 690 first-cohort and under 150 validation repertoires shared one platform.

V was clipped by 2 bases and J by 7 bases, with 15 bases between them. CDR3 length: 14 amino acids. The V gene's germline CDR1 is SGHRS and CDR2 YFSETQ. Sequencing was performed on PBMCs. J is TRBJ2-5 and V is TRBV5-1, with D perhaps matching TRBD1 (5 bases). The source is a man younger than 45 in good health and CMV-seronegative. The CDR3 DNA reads TGCGCCAGCAGCTTTATAGGGGTCTATGGGACCCAGTACTTC. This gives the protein CASSFIGVYGTQYF. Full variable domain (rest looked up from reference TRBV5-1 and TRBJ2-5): KAGVTQTPRYLIKTRGQQVTLSCSPISGHRSVSWYQQTPGQGLQFLFEYFSETQRNKGNFPGRFSGRQFSNSRSEMNVSTLELGDSALYLCASSFIGVYGTQYFGPGTRLLVL.